Listed below are T cell receptor beta chains from one sample, sequenced in a study of blood T cell repertoires in COVID-19. Repertoires were generated with immunoSEQ multiplex PCR, while TCRdb's copy carries only in-frame clones and drops some. This repertoire shows roughly 95,000 clones, 85% to 95% found once; its top ten account for 3% to 4.5%. The sequencing sample was made of peripheral blood. All receptors derive from a woman between 50 and 59 years old in a cohort sampled during active COVID-19. CDR3s leave out the opening cysteine and the closing phenylalanine or tryptophan.

V	CDR3
TRBV14	ASSPLRDRELF
TRBV13	ASSTGYGLYGYT
TRBV28	ASRLPPGQGTEAF
TRBV5-1	ASKLESDTQY
TRBV11-2	ASLGQGAYYEQY
TRBV7-2	ASSLDTGDEQY
TRBV5-1	ASSLVGTVYEQY
TRBV6-6	ASSYVQGSYEQY
TRBV3-1/TRBV3-2	ASSQGRGNTEAF
TRBV11-2	ASSLGREDEQY
TRBV27	ASSPLAGPLKEQF
TRBV12-5	ASGSGQKSYEQY
TRBV11-2	ASSPRAGGETQY
TRBV30	AWQPQGAQTEQY
TRBV29-1	SVDSGRAGELF
TRBV7-3	ASSFGGPRTDTQY
TRBV28	ASSTRGPYGYT
TRBV14	ASSLPGGIEQF
TRBV10-1	ASSGGDRGGNTIY
TRBV10-3	AISRDSNIQY
TRBV5-1	ASSLPGTGTTGELF
TRBV28	ASTGDYSNQPQH
TRBV7-9	ASSEPGQGAYEQY
TRBV19	ASSRSGLAEDTQY
TRBV6-9	ASSYSGTPGGYNEQF
TRBV6-5	ASSAAQGSYGYT
TRBV15	ATSREGTGSYEQY
TRBV27	ASRAGGQNEQY
TRBV5-1	ASSMDRGGEQY
TRBV4-1	ASSRSRTTYSGNTIY
TRBV14	ASSQERGLYRIEAF
TRBV27	ASSASSGSVGTEAF
TRBV29-1	SVVTGTGGRGYT